This record looks at one T cell receptor (beta chain) sequence and its context. This entry belongs to a study of control samples from healthy donors and cancer patients. Sequenced by immunoSEQ multiplex PCR; TCRdb stores in-frame clones only, minus some. This repertoire shows roughly 170,000 clones, more than 85% found once; its top ten account for just over 2%. Sample: blood. The sequence came from a woman between 35 and 50 years old in good health.

The CDR3: CASPTAGTVNTQYF. CDR3 coding DNA: TGTGCCAGCCCCACGGCCGGGACAGTTAATACGCAGTATTTT. The V gene is TRBV19, the J gene TRBJ2-3, with 7 bases aligning to TRBD1. This CDR3 region has 14 residues. Germline assignment: CDR1 LNHDA and CDR2 SQIVND (reference sequence). V was clipped by 9 bases and J by 7 bases; unmatched bases: 13.